The clone carrying this T cell receptor beta chain was counted many times. To make TCR beta libraries, researchers used iRepertoire HTBI primers and Arm-PCR of CDR3 regions. MiXCR, applied by TCRdb to the multiplex PCR reads, yields one record per CDR3 protein. The data contain roughly 350,000 distinct CDR3 sequences, 15% to 20% of them seen just once; the ten biggest clones take up around 20%. The data were taken from a study of regulatory T cells in long-lasting Graves disease. The time point is: newly diagnosed GD, antithyroid drugs for less than 3 months. Making the TCR library involved RNA that had been extracted from PBMCs. Staff took approximately 9.9 milliliters of peripheral blood and put it into EDTA tubes. Deletions cut 7 bases from V and 12 bases from J, with 16 bases between. This CDR3 has 11 residues. These sequences were also reported in another study, on T cells in Graves' hyperthyroidism and ophthalmopathy.

This rearrangement joins TRBV12-3 or TRBV12-4 to TRBJ2-7; the D gene could be TRBD1 or TRBD2 (5 bases each). The sample consisted of peripheral blood mononuclear cells (PBMCs), taken at new diagnosis, from a patient treated with antithyroid drugs. The sequence was obtained from a woman aged 18-35 years with Graves disease. CDR3 region: CASTIGAEWYF. CDR3 DNA: TGTGCCAGCACAATCGGGGCAGAATGGTACTTC.